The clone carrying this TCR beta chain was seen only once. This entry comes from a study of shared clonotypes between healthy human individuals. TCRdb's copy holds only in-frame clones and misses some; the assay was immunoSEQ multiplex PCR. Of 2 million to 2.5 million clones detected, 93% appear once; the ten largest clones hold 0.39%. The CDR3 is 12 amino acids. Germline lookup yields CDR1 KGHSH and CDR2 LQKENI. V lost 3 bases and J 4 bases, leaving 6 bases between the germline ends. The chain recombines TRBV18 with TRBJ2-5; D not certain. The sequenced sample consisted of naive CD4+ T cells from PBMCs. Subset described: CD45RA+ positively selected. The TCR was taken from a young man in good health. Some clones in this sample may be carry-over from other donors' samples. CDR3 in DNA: TGTGCCAGCTCACCGGAATTAGAGACCCAGTACTTC. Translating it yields CASSPELETQYF.